This T cell receptor beta chain derives from a study of cytomegalovirus exposure and HLA in healthy donors. Study-wide results and caveats: Of the V segments, some could not be distinguished, including TRBV6-2 and TRBV6-3, and were excluded. No immune exposure information besides CMV serostatus was available. Cytomegalovirus-associated status was assigned to 164 TCR beta chains.

This PCR relied on a set of 60 Vbeta primers and 13 Jbeta primers. The repertoire was sequenced with immunoSEQ multiplex PCR; TCRdb's copy has only in-frame clones and lacks some. This sample carries almost 40,000 clones, with 3% to 4% going to the ten biggest clones. As regards this clone: The antigen remains unidentified.

V lost 5 bases and J lost 6; bases outside the gene matches: 8. The CDR3 is 14 amino acids. Germline assignment: CDR1 SGHNT and CDR2 YENEEA. What was sequenced was PBMCs. The sequence came from a woman in her thirties in good health and CMV-seropositive. The V and J genes are TRBV11-3 and TRBJ2-3; 7 positions match TRBD2. In DNA, the CDR3 is TGTGCCAGCAGCCTTAGCGGGTCCAGGGATACGCAGTATTTT. Translated, it gives CASSLSGSRDTQYF.